This entry lists 23 T cell receptor beta chains sequenced from one sample in a study of blood T cell repertoires in COVID-19. The repertoire was sequenced with immunoSEQ multiplex PCR; TCRdb's copy has only in-frame clones and lacks some. The sample records more than 150,000 clones, under 90% being singletons. The sequencing input was PBMCs or T cells enriched from blood (not recorded which). The receptors come from a woman between 45 and 65 years old who had recovered from COVID-19.

The chain is built from TRBV5-5 and TRBJ1-2, with D unresolved. Looked up from germline, CDR1 is SGHKS and CDR2 is YYEKEE (reference sequence). CDR3 length equals 13 residues. Trimming pared 5 bases from V and 2 bases from J, leaving 10 bases between. CDR3 region: CASRYTENYGYTF. CDR3 in DNA: TGTGCCAGCAGGTATACTGAGAACTATGGCTACACCTTC. The complete variable domain, with remaining parts taken from reference TRBV5-5 and TRBJ1-2, reads DAGVTQSPTHLIKTRGQQVTLRCSPISGHKSVSWYQQVLGQGPQFIFQYYEKEERGRGNFPDRFSARQFPNYSSELNVNALLLGDSALYLCASRYTENYGYTFGSGTRLTVV.

The rearrangement links TRBV4-3 to TRBJ2-1, with 8 positions matching TRBD2. The junction had 5 bases not matched to a gene; V was cut back by 0 bases and J by 10 bases. In germline, CDR1 is LGHNA, CDR2 YSLEER. This CDR3 has 14 residues. As DNA, the CDR3 is TGCGCCAGCAGCCAAGACCGGCGGGGGGCCGAGCAGTTCTTC. It is translated as CASSQDRRGAEQFF.

The gene calls are TRBV11-1 and TRBJ2-7; 10 bases fit TRBD1. CDR1 is SGHAT and CDR2 is FQDESV in the germline V gene (reference sequence). V gave up 6 bases and J gave up 4 bases; unmatched junction bases: 6. The CDR3 is 14 amino acids. The chain's CDR3 is CASSRDRGQYEQYF. CDR3 DNA: TGTGCCAGCAGTCGGGACAGGGGTCAGTACGAGCAGTACTTC.

The chain carries TRBV23-1 and TRBJ2-7, with a possible D match to TRBD2 (5 bases). TRBV23-1 is known as an ORF, though its function is uncertain. The CDR3 spans 8 residues. Trimming cost V 8 bases and J 9 bases, with 5 bases left between them. CDR3 amino acids: CASAGQYF. The CDR3 region has the DNA TGCGCCAGCGCGGGGCAGTACTTC.

This clone was seen a few times. CDR3 DNA sequence: TGTGCCAGCAGTCCGGGGGATGCCACAGATACGCAGTATTTT. Amino acids: CASSPGDATDTQYF. The rearrangement uses TRBV6-5 and TRBJ2-3, with D maybe TRBD2 (6 bases). V lost 5 bases and J 2 bases, leaving 11 bases between the germline ends. CDR3 length: 14 residues. Per the germline V gene, CDR1 is MNHEY and CDR2 is SVGAGI.

V gene TRBV7-2 combines with J gene TRBJ1-1; D possibly corresponds to TRBD1 (5 bases). V was cut by 2 bases and J by 1 base, with 20 bases left in between. The germline gives CDR1 SGHTA, CDR2 FQGNSA. There are 18 residues in the CDR3. CDR3 sequence (DNA): TGTGCCAGCAGCTTAAGGGTTCCCAGGGAGGTCGGGAACACTGAAGCTTTCTTT. This encodes CASSLRVPREVGNTEAFF. Filled out from reference TRBV7-2 and TRBJ1-1, the complete variable domain reads GAGVSQSPSNKVTEKGKDVELRCDPISGHTALYWYRQSLGQGLEFLIYFQGNSAPDKSGLPSDRFSAERTGGSVSTLTIQRTQQEDSAVYLCASSLRVPREVGNTEAFFGQGTRLTVV.

This chain uses TRBV11-2 with TRBJ2-3; weak D call: TRBD2 (6 bases). This CDR3 is 19 amino acids long. CDR1 is SGHAT and CDR2 is FQNNGV in the germline V gene. Between the trimmed V and J ends, which lost 1 base and 0 bases, there was a span of 20 bases. Written as DNA, the CDR3 is TGTGCCAGCAGCTTAGGCCGCGTTTGGGCGGGATCTAGCACAGATACGCAGTATTTT. Translation: CASSLGRVWAGSSTDTQYF.

The genes are TRBV18 and TRBJ1-5; D is unclear. Germline V gene lookup returns CDR1 KGHSH and CDR2 LQKENI. Trimming stripped 4 bases from V and 2 bases from J, with 6 bases between. This CDR3 has 13 amino acids. CDR3 in amino acids: CASSHEGNQPQHF. CDR3 coding DNA: TGTGCCAGCTCACATGAGGGCAATCAGCCCCAGCATTTT.

Only one count was recorded for this clone. This chain uses TRBV4-1 with TRBJ2-3; 9 bases are shared with TRBD2. The CDR3 extends over 16 amino acids. V gave up 8 bases and J gave up 4 bases; unmatched junction bases: 13. CDR1 is MGHRA and CDR2 is YSYEKL in the germline V gene. This chain's CDR3 is CASSQTWREGPDTQYF. The CDR3 bases are TGCGCCAGCTCACAGACGTGGCGGGAGGGCCCAGATACGCAGTATTTT.

V is TRBV19 and J is TRBJ1-6; D gene ambiguous. The germline V gene has CDR1 LNHDA and CDR2 SQIVND (reference sequence). V shed 7 bases and J shed 6 bases, with 19 bases lying between them. The CDR3 consists of 16 residues. The CDR3 region is CASTITAREINSPLHF. CDR3 coding DNA: TGTGCCAGTACCATTACAGCCCGGGAGATTAATTCACCCCTCCACTTT.

This clone was observed a handful of times. The V gene is TRBV11-1, the J gene TRBJ2-7, with 9 bases matching TRBD2. The V gene end was trimmed by 4 bases and the J gene end by 7 bases; junction bases not matched to a gene: 5. Germline lookup yields CDR1 SGHAT and CDR2 FQDESV (reference sequence). The CDR3 is 13 amino acids. CDR3: CASSSAGGREQYF. CDR3 bases: TGTGCCAGCAGCTCAGCGGGGGGTCGGGAGCAGTACTTC.

The chain uses TRBV28 and TRBJ1-2, with TRBD1 as a possible D gene (6 bases). V lost 1 base and J lost 2, with 11 bases in between. Germline V gene data show CDR1 as MDHEN and CDR2 as SYDVKM. The CDR3 runs 15 residues. CDR3 coding DNA: TGTGCCAGCAGTTTATTCGGACAGCAAAACTATGGCTACACCTTC. This codes for CASSLFGQQNYGYTF.

This chain connects TRBV28 to TRBJ1-4; D is possibly TRBD1 (5 bases). The CDR3 spans 15 residues. Germline CDR1 is MDHEN and CDR2 is SYDVKM. V was clipped by 6 bases and J by 0 bases, with 11 bases between them. For the CDR3, the DNA is TGTGCCAGCAGACCGGGACTTGCAACTAATGAAAAACTGTTTTTT. Protein product: CASRPGLATNEKLFF.

The chain couples TRBV5-1 to TRBJ1-5, with 10 bases matching TRBD1. The CDR3 spans 15 residues. The ends lost 0 bases at V and 9 bases at J; junction bases unmatched: 6. CDR1 is SGHRS, CDR2 YFSETQ, per germline. The CDR3 nucleotides are TGCGCCAGCAGCTTGGACGACAGGGGGCGGGGGCCCCAGCATTTT. Protein: CASSLDDRGRGPQHF.

This clone was found a few times. The V call is TRBV6-2 or TRBV6-3, the J call TRBJ1-5, with 8 nucleotides matching TRBD1. Germline CDR1 reads MNHEY; CDR2 reads SVGEGT. V shed 2 bases and J 4 bases; nucleotides not matched to a gene: 4. The CDR3 has 15 residues. The DNA of the CDR3 is TGTGCCAGCAGTTACGACAGGGGCCCTAATCAGCCCCAGCATTTT. The encoded protein is CASSYDRGPNQPQHF.

This chain joins TRBV6-5 and TRBJ1-3; D might be TRBD1 (5 bases). Between the trimmed V and J ends, which lost 6 bases and 4 bases, there was a span of 16 bases. Germline V gives CDR1 MNHEY, CDR2 SVGAGI. The CDR3 consists of 15 residues. The CDR3 is CASRSPGTRGNTIYF. The CDR3 DNA follows: TGTGCCAGCAGATCTCCGGGGACTCGAGGAAACACCATATATTTT.

The V gene is TRBV5-4, the J gene TRBJ2-3, with TRBD2 matching 8 bases. Germline V lookup: CDR1 SGHNT, CDR2 YYREEE (reference sequence). The CDR3 spans 16 residues. V lost 0 bases, J lost 9 bases, and 12 bases stayed unmatched. Here the CDR3 reads CASSLDPSGWGETQYF. The CDR3 DNA reads TGTGCCAGCAGCTTGGATCCTAGCGGGTGGGGTGAAACGCAGTATTTT.

J is TRBJ1-6 and V is TRBV14, with 7 bases lining up with TRBD1. Germline V gene data show CDR1 as SGHDN and CDR2 as FVKESK. Germline trimming cut 5 bases from V and 7 bases from J; bases unmatched to any gene: 11. This CDR3 has 16 residues. The CDR3 reads CASSGSTGARNSPLHF. In DNA, the CDR3 is TGTGCCAGCAGCGGGTCAACAGGGGCCCGGAATTCACCCCTCCACTTT.

The gene calls are TRBV6-5 and TRBJ2-3; 8 bases line up with TRBD1. After removal of 6 bases from V and 1 base from J, the junction contained 6 bases not matched to a gene. The CDR3 is 15 residues long. Germline CDR1 reads MNHEY; CDR2 reads SVGAGI. The CDR3 is CASRKTGARTDTQYF. The CDR3 nucleotides are TGTGCCAGCAGGAAGACAGGGGCACGCACAGATACGCAGTATTTT.

The chain employs TRBV6-1 and TRBJ1-2, with 8 positions matching TRBD1. This CDR3 contains 17 residues. CDR1 is MNHNS, CDR2 SASEGT, per germline. V shed 4 bases and J 4 bases; nucleotides not matched to a gene: 14. This CDR3 reads CASSATRPSTGGYGYTF. CDR3 nucleotides: TGTGCCAGCAGTGCCACCCGTCCCTCTACAGGGGGCTATGGCTACACCTTC.

J is TRBJ2-3 and V is TRBV5-6; tentatively, D is TRBD1 (5 bases). The germline V gene encodes CDR1 SGHDT and CDR2 YYEEEE. V lost 4 bases, J lost 0 bases, and 21 bases lay in between. This CDR3 comprises 18 residues. The DNA of the CDR3 is TGTGCCAGCAGCGACACTGGGGCCGGAGCCGATAGCACAGATACGCAGTATTTT. Protein: CASSDTGAGADSTDTQYF.

The CDR3 region has the DNA TGTGCCAGCAAGCCCCAAGGGAGGAACTACGAGCAGTACTTC. It specifies CASKPQGRNYEQYF. V and J are TRBV27 and TRBJ2-7; maybe TRBD2 (6 bases). This CDR3 is built from 14 residues. Between the trimmed V and J ends, which lost 7 bases and 3 bases, there was a span of 16 bases. The V gene's germline CDR1 is MNHEY and CDR2 SMNVEV (reference sequence).

In the case of this clone: The junction departs from germline at one end; a sequencing error may be responsible. The chain combines TRBV9 with TRBJ1-3, with 8 nucleotides matching TRBD1. Germline V CDR1 and CDR2: SGDLS, YYNGEE. The CDR3 covers 12 residues. The CDR3 coding sequence is TGTGCCAGCAGCGCCTCGGACAGGGCCCTGAATTTT. Protein sequence: CASSASDRALNF.